Each of the 10 T cell receptor beta chains below was sequenced from the same sample in a study of T cell changes during pregnancy in multiple sclerosis. Measured with immunoSEQ multiplex PCR; TCRdb has only the in-frame clones, and not every one. The sample has tens of thousands of clones; around 90% are singletons. The specimen was CD4+ T cells from peripheral blood mononuclear cells, collected before pregnancy. These receptors originate from a female donor with multiple sclerosis, enrolled in a pregnancy study.

By sample fraction, this clone is medium-sized. This sequence joins TRBV27 and TRBJ2-2; D is perhaps TRBD2 (6 bases). Germline assignment: CDR1 MNHEY and CDR2 SMNVEV (reference sequence). The length of the CDR3 is 15 residues. Deletions cut 2 bases from V and 5 bases from J, with 12 bases between. CDR3 loop: CASSLTQGRTGELFF. CDR3 sequence (DNA): TGTGCCAGCAGTTTAACCCAAGGGAGGACCGGGGAGCTGTTTTTT.

V is TRBV18 and J is TRBJ2-2; 7 bases align to TRBD1. The CDR3 sequence is 17 residues long. Germline trimming cut 0 bases from V and 5 bases from J; bases unmatched to any gene: 9. The germline gives CDR1 KGHSH, CDR2 LQKENI. This CDR3 is CASSPPGTAMGTGELFF. CDR3 DNA sequence: TGTGCCAGCTCACCACCAGGGACAGCGATGGGTACCGGGGAGCTGTTTTTT.

The CDR3 spells CASSYTSVAYNEQFF. The DNA of the CDR3 is TGTGCCAGCAGCTATACTAGCGTGGCCTACAATGAGCAGTTCTTC. The chain couples TRBV7-3 to TRBJ2-1; 7 bases map to TRBD2. In germline, CDR1 is SGHTA, CDR2 FQGTGA. CDR3 size: 15 residues. V gave up 4 bases and J gave up 2 bases; unmatched junction bases: 5.

The chain has TRBV4-1 and TRBJ1-2; a weak D match, TRBD1 (5 bases). The length of the CDR3 is 15 residues. In germline, CDR1 is MGHRA, CDR2 YSYEKL. Trimming took 1 base from V and 4 from J, leaving 13 bases between them. The CDR3 sequence is CASSQAGFFSYGYTF. The CDR3 region has the DNA TGCGCCAGCAGCCAAGCAGGGTTTTTTAGCTATGGCTACACCTTC.

The CDR3 spells CASSASRLNQPQHF. The CDR3 DNA sequence: TGTGCCAGCAGTGCTAGCAGGCTCAATCAGCCCCAGCATTTT. The chain is built from TRBV2 and TRBJ1-5; D call uncertain. CDR1 and CDR2 from the germline V gene are SNHLY and FYNNEI. This CDR3 contains 14 residues. Trimming took off 4 bases at V and 3 bases at J, with 10 bases between the two ends.

This clone is labeled medium-sized. CDR3 amino acids: CASSYGLAGAKPGYNEQFF. The CDR3 region has the DNA TGTGCCAGCAGTTATGGACTAGCGGGGGCTAAACCGGGGTACAATGAGCAGTTCTTC. This rearrangement joins TRBV27 to TRBJ2-1; 13 nucleotides align to TRBD2. CDR1 is MNHEY and CDR2 is SMNVEV in the germline V gene (reference sequence). The CDR3 consists of 19 residues. With V trimmed by 4 bases and J by 4 bases, 13 bases remained unmatched.

With respect to this clone: Relative to the germline gene, one junction end is altered; a read error may explain this. The chain carries TRBV7-7 and TRBJ2-2, with D possibly TRBD1 on 5 matching bases. CDR3 length: 15 residues. Germline CDR1 and CDR2: SSHAT and FNYEAQ (reference sequence). The CDR3 sequence is CASSEAGFGLGELFF. In DNA form, the CDR3 reads TGTGCTAGCAGCGAAGCAGGGTTTGGCCTAGGGGAGCTGTTTTTT.

V is TRBV27 and J is TRBJ1-2; 7 nucleotides match TRBD1. The CDR3 loop spans 15 amino acids. Germline CDR1 is MNHEY and CDR2 is SMNVEV (reference sequence). Trimming cost V 2 bases and J 7 bases; bases outside gene matches: 10. The CDR3 coding sequence is TGTGCCAGCAGTTTAAGTTTCCTAGGGGGCTCTGGCTACACCTTC. Translated: CASSLSFLGGSGYTF.

The V and J genes are TRBV28 and TRBJ2-2; a possible D gene is TRBD1 (5 bases). Trimming took off 0 bases at V and 1 base at J, with 9 bases between the two ends. The germline V gene encodes CDR1 MDHEN and CDR2 SYDVKM. This CDR3 has 16 residues. The DNA for the CDR3 is TGTGCCAGCAGTTTATGGGGGCCAGGGAACACCGGGGAGCTGTTTTTT. Translating gives CASSLWGPGNTGELFF.

This rearrangement joins TRBV5-1 to TRBJ2-1; possible D gene TRBD2, 5 bases. CDR1 is SGHRS and CDR2 is YFSETQ in the germline V gene. This CDR3 contains 15 residues. Trimming removed 6 bases from V and 0 bases from J, with 13 bases in between. The CDR3: CASMEAPSSYNEQFF. The CDR3 DNA sequence: TGCGCCAGCATGGAGGCCCCGAGCTCCTACAATGAGCAGTTCTTC.